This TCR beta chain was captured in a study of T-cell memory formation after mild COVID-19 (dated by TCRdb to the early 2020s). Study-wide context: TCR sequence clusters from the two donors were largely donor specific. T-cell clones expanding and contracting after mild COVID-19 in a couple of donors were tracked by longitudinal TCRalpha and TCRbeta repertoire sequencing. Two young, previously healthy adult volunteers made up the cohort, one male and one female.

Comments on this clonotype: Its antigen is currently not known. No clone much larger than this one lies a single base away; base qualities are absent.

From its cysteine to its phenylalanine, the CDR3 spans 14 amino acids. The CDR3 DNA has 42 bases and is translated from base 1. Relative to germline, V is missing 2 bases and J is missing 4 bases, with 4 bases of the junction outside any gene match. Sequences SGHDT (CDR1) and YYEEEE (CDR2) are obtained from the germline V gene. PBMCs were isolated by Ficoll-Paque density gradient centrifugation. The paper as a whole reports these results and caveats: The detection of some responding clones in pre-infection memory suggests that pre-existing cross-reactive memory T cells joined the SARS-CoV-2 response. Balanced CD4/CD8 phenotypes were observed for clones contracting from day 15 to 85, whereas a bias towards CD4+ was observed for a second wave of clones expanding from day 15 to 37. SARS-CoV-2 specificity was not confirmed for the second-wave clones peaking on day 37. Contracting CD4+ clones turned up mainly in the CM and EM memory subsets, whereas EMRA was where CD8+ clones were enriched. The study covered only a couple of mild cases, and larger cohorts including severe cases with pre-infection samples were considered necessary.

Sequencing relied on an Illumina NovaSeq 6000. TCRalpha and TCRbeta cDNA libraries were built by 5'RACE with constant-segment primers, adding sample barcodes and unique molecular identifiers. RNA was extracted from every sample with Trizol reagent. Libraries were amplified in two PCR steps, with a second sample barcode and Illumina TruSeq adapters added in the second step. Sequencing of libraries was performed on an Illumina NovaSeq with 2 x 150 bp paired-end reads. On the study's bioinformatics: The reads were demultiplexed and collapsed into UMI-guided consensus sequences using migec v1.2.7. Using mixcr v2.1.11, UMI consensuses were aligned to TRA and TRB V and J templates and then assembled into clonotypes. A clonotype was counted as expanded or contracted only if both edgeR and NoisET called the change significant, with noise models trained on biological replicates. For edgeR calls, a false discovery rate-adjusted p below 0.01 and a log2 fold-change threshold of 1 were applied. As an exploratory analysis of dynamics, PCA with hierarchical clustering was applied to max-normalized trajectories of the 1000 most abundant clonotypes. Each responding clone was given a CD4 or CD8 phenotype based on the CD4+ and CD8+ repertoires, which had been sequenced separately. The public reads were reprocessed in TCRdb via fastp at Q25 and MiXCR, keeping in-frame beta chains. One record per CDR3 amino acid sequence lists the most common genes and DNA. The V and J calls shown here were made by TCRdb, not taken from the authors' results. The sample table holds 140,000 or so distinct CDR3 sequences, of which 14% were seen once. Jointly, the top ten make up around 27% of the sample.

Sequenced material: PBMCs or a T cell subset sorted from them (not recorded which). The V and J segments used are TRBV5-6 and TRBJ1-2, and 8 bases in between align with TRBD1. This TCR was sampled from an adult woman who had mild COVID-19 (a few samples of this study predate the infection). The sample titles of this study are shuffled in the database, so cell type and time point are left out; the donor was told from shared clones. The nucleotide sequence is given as TGTGCCAGCAGCTTAGGACAGGGAGCCTATGGCTACACCTTC. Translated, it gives CASSLGQGAYGYTF.